These 5 T cell receptor beta chains were sequenced from one sample in a study of T-cell memory formation after mild COVID-19. Via MiXCR, TCRdb re-called the 5' RACE reads, giving one row per CDR3 protein. The sample has a few hundred thousand distinct CDR3 sequences, around a sixth seen once. Material for sequencing was PBMCs or a T cell subset sorted from them (not recorded which). All receptors come from a man between 18 and 35 years old who had mild COVID-19 (a few samples of this study predate the infection). Cell type and time point are not known.

The rearrangement links TRBV29-1 to TRBJ1-1; weak D call: TRBD1 (6 bases). Germline CDR1 reads SQVTM; CDR2 reads ANQGSEA. The CDR3 extends over 16 amino acids. The V and J ends lost 3 bases and 3 bases respectively, with 20 bases between them. CDR3 in amino acids: CSVDDPRTGAYTEAFF. CDR3 nucleotide sequence: TGCAGCGTTGACGATCCCCGGACGGGGGCCTACACTGAAGCTTTCTTT. The full variable domain, completed using reference TRBV29-1 and TRBJ1-1, is SAVISQKPSRDICQRGTSLTIQCQVDSQVTMMFWYRQQPGQSLTLIATANQGSEATYESGFVIDKFPISRPNLTFSTLTVSNMSPEDSSIYLCSVDDPRTGAYTEAFFGQGTRLTVV.

The J gene is TRBJ2-2, the V gene TRBV7-2; 8 nucleotides match TRBD1. V was clipped by 5 bases and J by 2 bases; unmatched bases: 10. The CDR3 length is 17 residues. CDR1 is SGHTA and CDR2 is FQGNSA in the germline V gene. The CDR3 sequence: CASSHPWAGGNTGELFF. The CDR3 DNA sequence: TGTGCCAGCAGCCATCCGTGGGCAGGGGGCAACACCGGGGAGCTGTTTTTT.

This clonotype was observed a few times. The J gene is TRBJ1-2, the V gene TRBV7-9, with TRBD1 matching over 7 bases. V gave up 3 bases and J gave up 3 bases; unmatched junction bases: 10. CDR3 size: 16 residues. Germline CDR1 is SEHNR and CDR2 is FQNEAQ (reference sequence). For the CDR3, the DNA is TGTGCCAGCAGCTTCCCCCAGGGGGGGGTTGACTATGGCTACACCTTC. This codes for CASSFPQGGVDYGYTF.

The chain joins TRBV12-3 or TRBV12-4 to TRBJ1-4; 9 bases fit TRBD1. Unmatched junction bases numbered 3, after V lost 5 bases and J lost 2 bases. The CDR3 contains 15 residues. For the CDR3, the DNA is TGTGCCAGCAGTCTTACAGGGGGCACTAATGAAAAACTGTTTTTT. Protein: CASSLTGGTNEKLFF.

The V call is TRBV7-2, the J call TRBJ2-1; D uncertain. Germline CDR1 reads SGHTA; CDR2 reads FQGNSA. The CDR3 contains 14 residues. Deletions cut 5 bases from V and 2 bases from J, with 10 bases between. The CDR3 nucleotides are TGTGCCAGCAGCACACCACGACCCTACAATGAGCAGTTCTTC. Translation: CASSTPRPYNEQFF.